This TCR beta chain stems from a study of CD8 T cells in Susac syndrome. Germline values: CDR1 SGHTA, CDR2 FQGNSA. CDR3 length: 15 amino acids. The V end was cut by 1 base, the J end by 7 bases, with 13 bases between. Random hexamers were used to reverse transcribe the RNA input (about 0.5 to 1 ug). Across 54 Vbeta and 13 Jbeta, TCR beta CDR3 was amplified with immunoSEQ multiplex PCR. From the immunoSEQ multiplex PCR reads, TCRdb called clonotypes with MiXCR, one entry per CDR3 protein. This repertoire shows about 160,000 distinct CDR3 sequences, 92% found once; its top ten account for approximately 0.075%. FACS enriched CD8+ TEMRA cells, while bulk CD8+ and CD4+ were negatively isolated.

This clonotype was sampled from a human donor in good health. The sample consisted of CD4+ T cells from PBMCs. The gene calls are TRBV7-2 and TRBJ1-4; no reliable D call. The chain's CDR3 is CASSLEARRSEKLFF. Written as DNA, the CDR3 is TGTGCCAGCAGCTTAGAGGCAAGGAGGAGTGAAAAACTGTTTTTT. The full variable domain, rest sourced from reference TRBV7-2 and TRBJ1-4, is GAGVSQSPSNKVTEKGKDVELRCDPISGHTALYWYRQSLGQGLEFLIYFQGNSAPDKSGLPSDRFSAERTGGSVSTLTIQRTQQEDSAVYLCASSLEARRSEKLFFGSGTQLSVL.